This section outlines one T cell receptor beta chain sequence together with its context. Antigen: not known. This record belongs to a study of T cell responses to AZD1222 COVID-19 vaccine. Sequenced by immunoSEQ multiplex PCR; TCRdb stores in-frame clones only, minus some. The sample lists fewer than 110,000 clones, more than 70% seen once, with 1.4% in the top ten. This CDR3 is 14 amino acids long. From germline, CDR1 is GTSNPN and CDR2 SVGIG (reference sequence). The V segment lost 3 bases and the J segment 8 bases; nucleotides outside the gene matches: 6. Notes on the study in general: Increased Spike-specific TCR breadth and depth were observed after two AZD1222 doses.

The source material was peripheral blood, sampled on day 0 of AZD1222 vaccination. The rearrangement uses TRBV30 and TRBJ1-4; TRBD1 matches at 10 bases. This clonotype originated in an adult in good health. The CDR3, as DNA: TGTGCCTGGAGACGGACAGGGGGAGTAGAAAAACTGTTTTTT. Amino acid sequence: CAWRRTGGVEKLFF.